These 30 T cell receptor beta chains were all obtained from the same sample, sequenced in a study of blood T cell repertoires in COVID-19. Method: immunoSEQ multiplex PCR; TCRdb's copy keeps in-frame clones and lacks some. The sample carries 300,000 to 400,000 clones, about 90% recorded once. The material sequenced was peripheral blood. These receptors all come from a woman under 30 who had recovered from COVID-19.

This chain uses TRBV13 with TRBJ2-1, with 7 bases lining up with TRBD2. The germline V gene encodes CDR1 PRHDT and CDR2 FYEKMQ (reference sequence). CDR3 length equals 16 residues. Trimming cost V 0 bases and J 5 bases; bases outside gene matches: 7. CDR3 nucleotide sequence: TGTGCCAGCAGCTTAGGACTAGCGCGATCGGACAATGAGCAGTTCTTC. Protein: CASSLGLARSDNEQFF.

The chain is built from TRBV10-3 and TRBJ2-1; 8 bases fit TRBD1. The CDR3 extends over 14 amino acids. V gave up 8 bases and J gave up 4 bases; unmatched junction bases: 7. The V gene's germline CDR1 is ENHRY and CDR2 SYGVKD. The chain's CDR3 is CAIGSTGEYNEQFF. The CDR3 region has the DNA TGTGCCATCGGTTCGACAGGGGAGTACAATGAGCAGTTCTTC.

The chain is built from TRBV21-1 and TRBJ2-7; the table calls TRBD1, which could not be checked here. TRBV21-1 counts as a pseudogene. The CDR3 is 14 residues long. CDR3 in amino acids: CASSRGDRYYEQYV. CDR3 in DNA: TGTGCCAGCAGCAGGGGGGACAGATACTACGAGCAGTACGTC.

This chain connects TRBV27 to TRBJ1-2, with TRBD1 identical over 8 bases. This CDR3 is built from 16 residues. Trimming took 6 bases from V and 3 from J; bases not matched to a gene: 12. Germline assignment: CDR1 MNHEY and CDR2 SMNVEV (reference sequence). The DNA of the CDR3 is TGTGCCAGCAGGACGTTGGACAGGGTCCTTGACTATGGCTACACCTTC. This gives the protein CASRTLDRVLDYGYTF.

This rearrangement joins TRBV12-1 to TRBJ2-1; TRBD2, the D gene given by the table, was not confirmed from the DNA. TRBV12-1 is a pseudogene segment. This CDR3 comprises 18 residues. CDR3 sequence reads: CASSFVREDRSSYNEQFF. The CDR3 DNA reads TGTGCCAGCAGCTTTGTCCGGGAGGACCGGAGCTCCTACAATGAGCAGTTCTTC.

The chain has TRBV7-2 and TRBJ2-1, with D tentatively TRBD2 (6 bases). V dropped 4 bases and J dropped 8 bases, with 18 bases sitting between them. Germline values: CDR1 SGHTA, CDR2 FQGNSA. The CDR3 covers 15 residues. The CDR3 DNA sequence: TGTGCCAGCAGCTCGCCCGGGACTCGGCGGTATGAGCAGTTCTTC. It codes for CASSSPGTRRYEQFF.

This clone was seen once. This chain uses TRBV7-9 with TRBJ2-2; weak D call: TRBD2 (6 bases). Trimming pared 6 bases from V and 6 bases from J, leaving 11 bases between. This CDR3 contains 13 residues. Per germline, CDR1 SEHNR and CDR2 FQNEAQ (reference sequence). The CDR3 nucleotides read TGTGCCAGCAGACTTGGAGGGGCCGGGGAGCTGTTTTTT. This codes for CASRLGGAGELFF.

This chain joins TRBV23-1 and TRBJ2-7, with D possibly TRBD2 on 5 matching bases. TRBV23-1 is flagged as an ORF with uncertain function. V lost 3 bases and J 6 bases, leaving 18 bases between the germline ends. This CDR3 spans 15 amino acids. The CDR3 reads CASSQAGNPPREQYV. Here the CDR3 DNA reads TGCGCCAGCAGTCAGGCGGGCAACCCCCCTCGCGAGCAGTACGTC.

The V call is TRBV5-5, the J call TRBJ1-4, with 7 bases identical to TRBD1. Unmatched junction bases numbered 13, after V lost 2 bases and J lost 3 bases. Germline CDR1 and CDR2: SGHKS and YYEKEE (reference sequence). The length of the CDR3 is 18 residues. CDR3 sequence: CASSFARQRQGPNEKLFF. CDR3 sequence (DNA): TGTGCCAGCAGCTTTGCCCGACAACGACAGGGACCTAATGAAAAACTGTTTTTT. Using reference TRBV5-5 and TRBJ1-4 for the parts outside the CDR3, the full variable domain is DAGVTQSPTHLIKTRGQQVTLRCSPISGHKSVSWYQQVLGQGPQFIFQYYEKEERGRGNFPDRFSARQFPNYSSELNVNALLLGDSALYLCASSFARQRQGPNEKLFFGSGTQLSVL.

This chain uses TRBV19 with TRBJ2-7; 9 nucleotides line up with TRBD1. The CDR3 runs 15 residues. The V gene end was trimmed by 4 bases and the J gene end by 0 bases; junction bases not matched to a gene: 4. The germline CDR1 and CDR2 sequences are LNHDA and SQIVND (reference sequence). Written as DNA, the CDR3 is TGTGCCAGTAGTACAGGACAGGGGCACTCCTACGAGCAGTACGTC. Residues: CASSTGQGHSYEQYV.

The CDR3 sequence: CASSTLAEDTDTQYF. CDR3 DNA: TGTGCCAGTAGTACACTAGCGGAGGACACAGATACGCAGTATTTT. The chain combines TRBV19 with TRBJ2-3; the match to TRBD2 covers 8 bases. There are 15 residues in the CDR3. The germline CDR1 and CDR2 sequences are LNHDA and SQIVND (reference sequence). The trim removed 4 bases at V and 2 bases at J, leaving 5 bases unmatched.

The rearrangement uses TRBV25-1 and TRBJ2-7; 8 bases map to TRBD2. V was pared by 8 bases and J by 0 bases, with 12 bases of the junction left unmatched. Germline-derived CDR1 and CDR2 are MGHDK and SYGVNS. This CDR3 region has 16 residues. In DNA form, the CDR3 reads TGTGCCAGCTACCCCTCCTGGCGGGAGGACTCCTACGAGCAGTACGTC. This sequence encodes CASYPSWREDSYEQYV.

This rearrangement joins TRBV5-1 to TRBJ2-1; D ambiguous. The CDR3 loop spans 16 amino acids. V lost 0 bases and J 3 bases, leaving 13 bases between the germline ends. Germline V gene sequence: CDR1 SGHRS, CDR2 YFSETQ. The CDR3 reads CASSLVPGSSYNEQFF. The CDR3 nucleotides read TGCGCCAGCAGCTTGGTTCCCGGGTCTAGCTACAATGAGCAGTTCTTC.

The V and J genes are TRBV6-5 and TRBJ1-6, with 9 bases aligning to TRBD1. The J segment lost 4 bases and the V segment lost 6 bases, leaving 4 bases of the junction unmatched. The germline CDR1 and CDR2 sequences are MNHEY and SVGAGI. The CDR3 is 15 residues long. This CDR3 reads CASRPDRGYNSPLHF. CDR3 bases: TGTGCCAGCAGACCGGACAGGGGTTATAATTCACCCCTCCACTTT.

The chain uses TRBV18 and TRBJ1-6; 7 bases map to TRBD1. J gave up 5 bases and V 3 bases, and 7 bases lay outside the gene matches. Looked up from germline, CDR1 is KGHSH and CDR2 is LQKENI. This CDR3 contains 16 residues. CDR3: CASSPTGWSDNSPLHF. DNA for the CDR3: TGTGCCAGCTCACCGACAGGGTGGTCCGATAATTCACCCCTCCACTTT.

This chain connects TRBV6-1 to TRBJ2-2; 10 bases agree with TRBD1. The germline V gene has CDR1 MNHNS and CDR2 SASEGT. V was pared by 1 base and J by 0 bases, with 2 bases of the junction left unmatched. This CDR3 has 17 residues. In DNA, the CDR3 is TGTGCCAGCAGTGAAGTGACAGGGGGCTCGAACACCGGGGAGCTGTTTTTT. Protein sequence: CASSEVTGGSNTGELFF.

This rearrangement joins TRBV15 to TRBJ2-3; TRBD2 matches at 11 bases. The CDR3 has 16 amino acids. CDR1 LNHNV and CDR2 YYDKDF come from the germline V gene (reference sequence). V gave up 1 base and J gave up 4 bases; unmatched junction bases: 4. The CDR3 protein is CATSRGLAGGADTQYF. In DNA form, the CDR3 reads TGTGCCACCAGCAGAGGGCTAGCGGGAGGCGCAGATACGCAGTATTTT.

This sequence joins TRBV4-3 and TRBJ2-4; TRBD1 might be the D (6 bases). Germline CDR1 LGHNA, CDR2 YSLEER. The CDR3 is 14 residues long. V lost 1 base, J lost 6 bases, and 10 bases lay in between. This CDR3 is CASSQVVRGNIQYF. CDR3 DNA: TGCGCCAGCAGCCAAGTGGTCAGGGGAAACATTCAGTACTTC.

This clone was counted a few times. The CDR3 is CASSLTRLAGQNEQFF. Here the CDR3 DNA reads TGCGCCAGCAGCCTCACAAGACTAGCGGGGCAAAATGAGCAGTTCTTC. The chain carries TRBV4-3 and TRBJ2-1; 11 nucleotides line up with TRBD2. This CDR3 spans 16 amino acids. Germline V gene sequence: CDR1 LGHNA, CDR2 YSLEER. V lost 4 bases, J lost 7 bases, and 9 bases stayed unmatched.

The rearrangement uses TRBV7-8 and TRBJ2-2, with D hard to call. The germline V gene encodes CDR1 SGHVS and CDR2 FQNEAQ. The V and J ends lost 1 base and 4 bases respectively, with 13 bases between them. The CDR3 is 16 amino acids. The CDR3 spells CASSLGSVRSTGELFF. The CDR3 DNA reads as TGTGCCAGCAGCTTAGGTTCTGTGCGGAGCACCGGGGAGCTGTTTTTT.

The chain joins TRBV18 to TRBJ2-7; perhaps TRBD1 as D (5 bases). CDR3 length equals 14 residues. Germline lookup yields CDR1 KGHSH and CDR2 LQKENI. V lost 0 bases to trimming and J lost 6 bases, with 12 bases between them. CDR3 bases: TGTGCCAGCTCACCACCTCCAGGGTGGGGCGAGCAGTACGTC. Protein product: CASSPPPGWGEQYV.

The chain couples TRBV6-2 or TRBV6-3 to TRBJ1-4; D is unresolved. This CDR3 has 15 residues. Trimming removed 2 bases at V and 5 bases at J, with 12 bases between. The germline V gene has CDR1 MNHEY and CDR2 SVGEGT. DNA for the CDR3: TGTGCCAGCAGTTACGGCCTTCTCCCCAATGAAAAACTGTTTTTT. Translation gives CASSYGLLPNEKLFF.

This chain's CDR3 is CASSLRRNTEAFF. The CDR3, as DNA: TGTGCCAGCAGTTTACGGAGGAACACTGAAGCTTTCTTT. The chain recombines TRBV27 with TRBJ1-1, with D unresolved. Trimming removed 2 bases at V and 1 base at J, with 5 bases between. Germline V gives CDR1 MNHEY, CDR2 SMNVEV (reference sequence). The CDR3 runs to 13 residues.

V gene TRBV7-9 combines with J gene TRBJ2-7, with D perhaps matching TRBD1 (6 bases). Germline assignment: CDR1 SEHNR and CDR2 FQNEAQ (reference sequence). The CDR3 is made up of 18 amino acids. Trimming shortened V by 5 bases and J by 4 bases, and 27 bases separated the two germline ends. The CDR3 loop is CASSPRLAWDKEGYEQYV. The CDR3 coding sequence is TGTGCCAGCAGCCCCAGATTGGCGTGGGACAAGGAAGGGTACGAGCAGTACGTC.

V gene TRBV29-1 combines with J gene TRBJ1-2, with a weak D call TRBD1 (6 bases). Between the trimmed V and J ends, which lost 3 bases and 4 bases, there was a span of 15 bases. In germline, CDR1 is SQVTM, CDR2 ANQGSEA. The CDR3 spans 14 residues. The CDR3 DNA follows: TGCAGCGTTGAGGGTGGACAGTTGCCCTATGGCTACACCTTC. Its protein product is CSVEGGQLPYGYTF.

The J gene is TRBJ2-1, the V gene TRBV9, with D tentatively TRBD2 (6 bases). The V gene's germline CDR1 is SGDLS and CDR2 YYNGEE. CDR3 size: 16 residues. V shed 4 bases and J shed 1 base, with 15 bases lying between them. This chain's CDR3 is CASSPRQLASYNEQFF. DNA of the CDR3: TGTGCCAGCAGCCCCCGACAACTAGCTTCCTACAATGAGCAGTTCTTC.

This chain connects TRBV6-6 to TRBJ2-7, with D possibly TRBD1 on 5 matching bases. V gave up 0 bases and J gave up 8 bases, with 8 bases separating them. The CDR3 contains 12 residues. CDR1 MNHNY and CDR2 SVGAGI come from the germline V gene (reference sequence). The CDR3 loop reads CASSYSTGQQYV. CDR3 DNA: TGTGCCAGCAGTTACTCCACAGGTCAGCAGTACGTC.

J is TRBJ2-1 and V is TRBV24-1; 7 bases fit TRBD1. Trimming took 4 bases from V and 2 from J; bases not matched to a gene: 7. Germline V CDR1 and CDR2: KGHDR, SFDVKD. The CDR3 extends over 16 amino acids. The CDR3 reads CATSDPRQGTYNEQFF. The CDR3 nucleotides read TGTGCCACCAGTGACCCACGACAGGGTACCTACAATGAGCAGTTCTTC.

The rearrangement uses TRBV4-3 and TRBJ2-1; tentative D call: TRBD2 (5 bases). The CDR3 is 15 residues long. The germline gives CDR1 LGHNA, CDR2 YSLEER. V was trimmed by 4 bases and J by 9 bases, leaving 19 bases between them. CDR3 sequence reads: CASSLGLRELSEQFF. DNA for the CDR3: TGCGCCAGCAGCCTCGGCTTGAGGGAGTTGAGTGAGCAGTTCTTC.

The chain uses TRBV14 and TRBJ2-3; TRBD2 agrees at 8 bases. This CDR3 contains 16 residues. Germline V lookup: CDR1 SGHDN, CDR2 FVKESK. After removal of 3 bases from V and 4 bases from J, the junction contained 9 bases not matched to a gene. The CDR3 reads CASSHGPAGAADTQYF. The CDR3 bases are TGTGCCAGCAGCCACGGTCCAGCGGGAGCCGCAGATACGCAGTATTTT.